Following are 14 T cell receptor beta chains from one sample sequenced in a study of blood T cell repertoires in COVID-19. The data were produced by immunoSEQ multiplex PCR, yet TCRdb's version contains in-frame clones alone and is incomplete. The sample has about 280,000 clones, 90% seen once. Sequencing was carried out using PBMCs or T cells enriched from blood (not recorded which). These receptors came from a woman aged 30 to 39 with acute COVID-19.

The chain couples TRBV12-3 or TRBV12-4 to TRBJ2-5; D call uncertain. With 1 base removed from V and 4 bases from J, the gap between germline ends came to 4 bases. The CDR3 sequence is 12 residues long. CDR3 DNA sequence: TGTGCCAGCAGTTTAGGTCTAGAGACCCAGTACTTC. Protein product: CASSLGLETQYF.

V usage is TRBV5-8 and J usage is TRBJ2-5, with unresolved D. This CDR3 is built from 14 residues. V shed 4 bases and J shed 2 bases, with 12 bases lying between them. Germline CDR1 and CDR2: SGHTS and YDEGEE. The CDR3 nucleotides read TGTGCCAGCAGCGGCGACACCTCTCAAGAGACCCAGTACTTC. Amino acid sequence: CASSGDTSQETQYF.

The chain joins TRBV24-1 to TRBJ2-1; D possibly corresponds to TRBD1 (5 bases). Between the trimmed V and J ends, which lost 1 base and 8 bases, there was a span of 11 bases. The length of the CDR3 is 14 residues. CDR1 is KGHDR, CDR2 SFDVKD, per germline. The CDR3 spells CATSDLNRPHEQFF. CDR3 bases: TGTGCCACCAGTGATTTAAACAGGCCCCATGAGCAGTTCTTC.

This clone was seen a single time. A much larger clone sits a single nucleotide away, making a read error possible. V gene TRBV14 combines with J gene TRBJ2-1; 12 positions match TRBD1. The V gene's germline CDR1 is SGHDN and CDR2 FVKESK. The ends lost 1 base at V and 0 bases at J; junction bases unmatched: 19. The CDR3 runs 23 residues. The CDR3 here is CASSQARGSGQGAWLNSYNEQFF. Here the CDR3 DNA reads TGTGCCAGCAGCCAAGCTCGGGGGTCGGGACAGGGGGCTTGGCTGAACTCCTACAATGAGCAGTTCTTC.

The chain employs TRBV30 and TRBJ2-7; maybe TRBD1 (6 bases). CDR3 length: 14 amino acids. Trimming took off 4 bases at V and 2 bases at J, with 15 bases between the two ends. The germline V gene has CDR1 GTSNPN and CDR2 SVGIG (reference sequence). The CDR3 nucleotides read TGTGCCTGGAACACAAGGGACACCGCCTACGAGCAGTACTTC. Translating gives CAWNTRDTAYEQYF.

V is TRBV20-1 and J is TRBJ2-7; D may be TRBD2 (6 bases). The CDR3 totals 11 residues. CDR1 and CDR2 (germline): DFQATT, SNEGSKA (reference sequence). The germline V and J ends were trimmed by 2 bases and 4 bases, with 6 bases remaining between them. For the CDR3, the DNA is TGCAGTGCTAGACTAGCGTACGAGCAGTACTTC. Protein: CSARLAYEQYF.

The V call is TRBV19, the J call TRBJ2-3; the match to TRBD2 covers 12 bases. CDR3 length equals 17 residues. Trimming cost V 2 bases and J 4 bases; bases outside gene matches: 7. CDR1 and CDR2 (germline): LNHDA, SQIVND (reference sequence). The CDR3 sequence: CASSILLAGGIADTQYF. CDR3 in DNA: TGTGCCAGTAGTATACTACTAGCGGGAGGTATAGCAGATACGCAGTATTTT.

The table lists this clone with a count of one. The CDR3 region is CATRGTADSNYGYTF. CDR3 sequence (DNA): TGTGCCACCAGAGGGACAGCGGATTCTAACTATGGCTACACCTTC. The rearrangement joins TRBV28 to TRBJ1-2; the match to TRBD1 covers 7 bases. Germline values: CDR1 MDHEN, CDR2 SYDVKM. Trimming removed 10 bases from V and 0 bases from J; junction bases left unmatched: 11. The CDR3 is made up of 15 amino acids.

The chain combines TRBV19 with TRBJ2-1; 7 nucleotides match TRBD2. Germline lookup yields CDR1 LNHDA and CDR2 SQIVND (reference sequence). V was pared by 6 bases and J by 4 bases, with 6 bases of the junction left unmatched. The length of the CDR3 is 14 residues. Here the CDR3 reads CASRGREPYNEQFF. The CDR3 DNA is TGTGCCAGTAGAGGGCGGGAGCCATACAATGAGCAGTTCTTC.

This clone has a handful of counts. The chain has TRBV6-4 and TRBJ2-7; D might be TRBD2 (6 bases). V dropped 6 bases and J dropped 5 bases, with 17 bases sitting between them. The CDR3 covers 14 residues. Germline lookup yields CDR1 MRHNA and CDR2 SNTAGT. The CDR3 sequence: CASSSRGLKDEQYF. CDR3 sequence (DNA): TGTGCCAGCAGCAGCCGGGGGTTGAAGGACGAGCAGTACTTC.

The rearrangement uses TRBV14 and TRBJ2-4; perhaps TRBD2 as D (6 bases). V was clipped by 2 bases and J by 3 bases, with 8 bases between them. The germline V gene encodes CDR1 SGHDN and CDR2 FVKESK. The CDR3 has 14 residues. The CDR3 here is CASSQLGSKNIQYF. CDR3 bases: TGTGCCAGCAGCCAACTCGGGAGCAAAAACATTCAGTACTTC. The whole variable domain, remainder taken from reference TRBV14 and TRBJ2-4, is EAGVTQFPSHSVIEKGQTVTLRCDPISGHDNLYWYRRVMGKEIKFLLHFVKESKQDESGMPNNRFLAERTGGTYSTLKVQPAELEDSGVYFCASSQLGSKNIQYFGAGTRLSVL.

The gene calls are TRBV6-5 and TRBJ1-5; a weak D match, TRBD1 (5 bases). The V end was cut by 7 bases, the J end by 6 bases, with 10 bases between. CDR3 length: 12 amino acids. Germline-derived CDR1 and CDR2 are MNHEY and SVGAGI. The CDR3 DNA reads as TGTGCCAGCAAAGGGGCAGGTCAGCCCCAGCATTTT. This codes for CASKGAGQPQHF.

The chain carries TRBV20-1 and TRBJ1-1; D is possibly TRBD1 (5 bases). V gave up 3 bases and J gave up 4 bases, with 15 bases separating them. The V gene's germline CDR1 is DFQATT and CDR2 SNEGSKA (reference sequence). CDR3 length: 14 amino acids. CDR3 nucleotides: TGCAGTGCTAGTGCGGGACTGGCGGGCACTGAAGCTTTCTTT. This translates into CSASAGLAGTEAFF.

This clone was picked up one time. V gene TRBV11-2 combines with J gene TRBJ2-1; D gene ambiguous. The germline V and J ends were trimmed by 2 bases and 5 bases, with 16 bases remaining between them. Germline values: CDR1 SGHAT, CDR2 FQNNGV. The CDR3 is made up of 16 amino acids. Here the CDR3 reads CASSLSLAPRDNEQFF. As DNA, the CDR3 is TGTGCCAGCAGCTTAAGTTTAGCCCCCCGGGACAATGAGCAGTTCTTC.